This T cell receptor (beta chain) comes out of a study of long-term antiretroviral therapy in people with HIV. The authors ran the immunoSEQ assay, v3.0, at survey level. Profiling relied on immunoSEQ multiplex PCR, and the TCRdb table lists in-frame clones only, not all of them. This sample carries some 19,000 clones, roughly 79% of them seen once, and the ten largest clones take less than 8%. General study findings and limits: The repertoire was dominated at all time points by clones expanded before ART. Relative to transplant donor controls, diversity remained lower despite increasing after ART. Comparison with controls showed narrower CDR3 length ranges in HIV repertoires.

The CDR3 has 14 amino acids. The V and J ends lost 6 bases and 6 bases, in that order; junction bases with no gene match: 6. Germline loops: CDR1 MNHEY, CDR2 SVGAGI. The sample holds one count of this clone. Antigen unknown. Source: unsorted PBMCs, taken 2.2 years after starting antiretroviral therapy. This receptor was obtained from a man in his fifties with HIV. The chain links TRBV6-5 to TRBJ1-2; 11 bases are shared with TRBD1. The CDR3 region has the DNA TGTGCCAGCAGCCCCTGGGACAGGGGGAATGGCTACACCTTC. This encodes CASSPWDRGNGYTF.